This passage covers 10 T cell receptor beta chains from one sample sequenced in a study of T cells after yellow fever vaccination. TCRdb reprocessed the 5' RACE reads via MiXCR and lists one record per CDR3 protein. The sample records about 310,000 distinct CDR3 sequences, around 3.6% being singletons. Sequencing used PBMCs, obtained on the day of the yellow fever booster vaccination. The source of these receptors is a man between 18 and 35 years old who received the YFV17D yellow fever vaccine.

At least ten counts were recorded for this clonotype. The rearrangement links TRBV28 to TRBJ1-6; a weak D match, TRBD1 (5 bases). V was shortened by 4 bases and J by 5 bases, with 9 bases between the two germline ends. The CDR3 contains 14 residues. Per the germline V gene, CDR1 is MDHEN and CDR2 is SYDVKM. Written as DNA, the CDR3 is TGTGCCAGCAGTTCGCCAGGGAATAATTCACCCCTCCACTTT. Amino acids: CASSSPGNNSPLHF.

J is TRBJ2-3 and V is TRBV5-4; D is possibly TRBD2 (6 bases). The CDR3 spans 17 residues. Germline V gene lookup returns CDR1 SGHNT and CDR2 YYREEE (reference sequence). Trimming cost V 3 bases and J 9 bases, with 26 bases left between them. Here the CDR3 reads CASSSTPGTGGSGTQYF. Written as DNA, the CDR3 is TGTGCCAGCAGCTCGACCCCCGGGACTGGGGGTTCGGGAACGCAGTATTTT.

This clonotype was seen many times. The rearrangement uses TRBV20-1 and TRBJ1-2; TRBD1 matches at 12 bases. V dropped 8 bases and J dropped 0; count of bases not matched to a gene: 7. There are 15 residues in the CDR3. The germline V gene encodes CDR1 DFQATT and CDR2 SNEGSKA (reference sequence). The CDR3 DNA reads TGCAGTCACGGGACAGGGGGCTCCCCTAACTATGGCTACACCTTC. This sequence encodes CSHGTGGSPNYGYTF.

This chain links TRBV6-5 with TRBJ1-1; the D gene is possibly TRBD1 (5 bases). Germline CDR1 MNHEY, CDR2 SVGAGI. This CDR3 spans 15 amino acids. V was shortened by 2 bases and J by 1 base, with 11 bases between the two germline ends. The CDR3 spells CASSYAGPKNTEAFF. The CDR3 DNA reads TGTGCCAGCAGTTACGCGGGACCGAAGAACACTGAAGCTTTCTTT.

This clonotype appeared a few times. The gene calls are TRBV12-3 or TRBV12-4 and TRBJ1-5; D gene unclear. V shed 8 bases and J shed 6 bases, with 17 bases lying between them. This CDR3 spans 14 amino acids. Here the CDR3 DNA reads TGTGCCAGCGCTCTCGTTGCGGTGCCTCAGCCCCAGCATTTT. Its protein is CASALVAVPQPQHF.

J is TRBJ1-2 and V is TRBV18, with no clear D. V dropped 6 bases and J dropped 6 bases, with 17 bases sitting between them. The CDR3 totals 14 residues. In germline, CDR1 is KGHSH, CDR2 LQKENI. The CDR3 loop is CASSSLTPPDGYTF. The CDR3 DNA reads TGTGCCAGCTCGTCCCTAACCCCCCCCGATGGCTACACCTTC.

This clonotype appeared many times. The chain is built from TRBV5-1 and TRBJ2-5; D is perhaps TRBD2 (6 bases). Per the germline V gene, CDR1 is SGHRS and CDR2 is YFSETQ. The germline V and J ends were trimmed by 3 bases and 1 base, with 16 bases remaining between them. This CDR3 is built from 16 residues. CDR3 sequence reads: CASSSGGRGSQETQYF. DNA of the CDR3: TGCGCCAGCAGCTCCGGCGGGCGGGGTTCCCAAGAGACCCAGTACTTC.

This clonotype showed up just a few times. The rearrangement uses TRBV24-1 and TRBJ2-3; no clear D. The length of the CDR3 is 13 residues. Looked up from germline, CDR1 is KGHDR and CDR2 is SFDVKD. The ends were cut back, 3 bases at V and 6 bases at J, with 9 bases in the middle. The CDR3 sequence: CATSDAPTDTQYF. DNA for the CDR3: TGTGCCACCAGTGATGCGCCCACGGATACGCAGTATTTT.

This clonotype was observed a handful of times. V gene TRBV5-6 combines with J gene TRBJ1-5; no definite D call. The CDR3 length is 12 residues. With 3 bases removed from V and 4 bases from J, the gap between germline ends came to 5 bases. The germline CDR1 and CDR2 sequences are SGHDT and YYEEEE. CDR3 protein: CASSSPNQPQHF. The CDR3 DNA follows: TGTGCCAGCAGCTCACCGAATCAGCCCCAGCATTTT.

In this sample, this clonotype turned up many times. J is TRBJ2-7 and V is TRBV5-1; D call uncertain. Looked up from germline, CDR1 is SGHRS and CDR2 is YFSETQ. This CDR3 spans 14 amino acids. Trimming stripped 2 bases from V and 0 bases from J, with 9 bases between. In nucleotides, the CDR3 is TGCGCCAGCAGCTTTGCCAGGCCCTCCTACGAGCAGTACGTC. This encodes CASSFARPSYEQYV.